A selection of T cell receptor beta chains follows, all from one sample in a study of early T cells in non-severe SARS-CoV-2 infection. TCRdb used MiXCR to reprocess the 5' RACE reads, holding one entry per CDR3 protein. The table lists under 100,000 distinct CDR3 sequences, roughly 15% of them singletons, with around 1.5% in the top ten. The source material was whole blood. The receptor set was obtained from an adult who was a healthcare worker with PCR-confirmed SARS-CoV-2 infection or an uninfected control (not recorded which). Each CDR3 is given with its conserved first and last residue.

V gene	CDR3 protein
TRBV11-2	CASSLSAPGQGFSTEAFF
TRBV5-1	CASSLGFGLSTEAFF
TRBV7-3	CASSLGGMETQYF
TRBV6-2/TRBV6-3	CATTRTAPYEQYF
TRBV11-2	CASSSRANYGYTF
TRBV10-2	CASSEFSSGGYIF
TRBV5-4	CASSSTGGLLDGYTF
TRBV7-2	CASSLKWRGVQETQYF
TRBV3-1	CASSRGAGAEAFF
TRBV12-3/TRBV12-4	CASSLRVRGNQPQHF
TRBV7-8	CASSPGRISDTQYF
TRBV6-1	CASSENPYSTGNSPLHF
TRBV21-1	CASSKRAFGASSYNSPLHF
TRBV10-3	CAITGRGAQYF
TRBV5-4	CASSFQTGVNTEAFF
TRBV29-1	CSVARGYEQYF
TRBV29-1	CSVWTNVYGYTF
TRBV6-2/TRBV6-3	CASSLAGVDETQYF
TRBV6-4	CASSDQGVMFF
TRBV3-1	CASSLTSGVPYEQYF
TRBV20-1	CSARDLASSYEQYF
TRBV18	CASSRQAMNTEAFF
TRBV2	CASSEGERTGRYGYTF
TRBV28	CASSFISPGQGSGYTF
TRBV5-1	CASSLGDKNQPQHF
TRBV11-3	CASSSRTGEAFF
TRBV7-6	CASSRRVAETQYF
TRBV6-5	CASRPPRDRINYGYTF
TRBV4-1	CASSQDGVGKLFF
TRBV11-3	CASTWDSTSGGGSSYNEQFF
TRBV11-2	CASSRGRGDQPQHF
TRBV30	CAWSGGDEAFF
TRBV6-5	CASRREPYEQYF
TRBV15	CATSFSTTLQGEKLFF
TRBV3-1	CASSPWGAGREKLFF
TRBV9	CASSVEGLINEKLFF
TRBV9	CASSVGHPSDKLFF
TRBV30	CAWSARLGTEYGYTF
TRBV5-8	CASSPGGGRTEASF
TRBV4-1	CASSQEPPGGLGEQFF
TRBV6-5	CASSFSGGRTGELFF
TRBV20-1	CSAPDRGRGDTQYF
TRBV2	CASSEAGNEQFF
TRBV9	CASSPDRGASENTIFF
TRBV5-1	CASSSSAGGRGTDTQYF
TRBV4-1	CASSQVSGGAWNDQFF